This entry lists 10 T cell receptor beta chains sequenced from one sample in a study of cytomegalovirus exposure and HLA in healthy donors. PCR used 60 Vbeta primers and 13 Jbeta primers. The assay was immunoSEQ multiplex PCR, and TCRdb's table has in-frame clones only and misses some. The sample yields under 200,000 clones, 75% to 90% seen once. Sequenced input: PBMCs. The receptors here all came from a male donor in good health and CMV-seronegative.

The chain recombines TRBV7-9 with TRBJ1-1; D gene unclear. Germline V lookup: CDR1 SEHNR, CDR2 FQNEAQ (reference sequence). V was cut by 4 bases and J by 3 bases, with 9 bases left in between. This CDR3 is 13 amino acids long. The CDR3 sequence is CASSSRHDTEAFF. The CDR3 DNA reads TGTGCCAGCAGCTCTCGACACGACACTGAAGCTTTCTTT.

This rearrangement joins TRBV7-2 to TRBJ1-2; 7 bases align to TRBD1. The CDR3 runs 12 residues. V shed 4 bases and J 7 bases; nucleotides not matched to a gene: 3. Per the germline V gene, CDR1 is SGHTA and CDR2 is FQGNSA. The CDR3 DNA follows: TGTGCCAGCAGCTCACACAGGGGTGGCTACACCTTC. This sequence encodes CASSSHRGGYTF. Full variable domain (remainder filled in from reference TRBV7-2 and TRBJ1-2): GAGVSQSPSNKVTEKGKDVELRCDPISGHTALYWYRQSLGQGLEFLIYFQGNSAPDKSGLPSDRFSAERTGGSVSTLTIQRTQQEDSAVYLCASSSHRGGYTFGSGTRLTVV.

Comment on this clone: At the DNA level, this CDR3 is encoded by other sequences in the same sample as well. The chain carries TRBV7-2 and TRBJ2-3, with D perhaps matching TRBD1 (6 bases). Between the trimmed V and J ends, which lost 0 bases and 3 bases, there was a span of 7 bases. The CDR3 is 14 residues long. The germline V gene has CDR1 SGHTA and CDR2 FQGNSA. The DNA for the CDR3 is TGTGCCAGCAGCTTAGCGAGGGGGACAGATACGCAGTATTTT. It is translated as CASSLARGTDTQYF.

The V gene is TRBV27, the J gene TRBJ2-1, with TRBD1 identical over 8 bases. Looked up from germline, CDR1 is MNHEY and CDR2 is SMNVEV (reference sequence). After removal of 1 base from V and 9 bases from J, the junction contained 5 bases not matched to a gene. This CDR3 is built from 14 residues. The CDR3 bases are TGTGCCAGCAGTTTATGGACAGGGAGCGGTGAGCAGTTCTTC. Translation: CASSLWTGSGEQFF.

The table lists this clone with a count of one. V is TRBV10-2 and J is TRBJ1-5; no firm D call. CDR3 length: 13 residues. Per germline, CDR1 WSHSY and CDR2 SAAADI. V lost 3 bases, J lost 2 bases, and 5 bases lay in between. This chain's CDR3 is CASSEIGNQPQHF. The CDR3 bases are TGCGCCAGCAGTGAAATAGGCAATCAGCCCCAGCATTTT.

The rearrangement links TRBV7-2 to TRBJ1-1, with TRBD1 identical over 8 bases. Losses at the gene ends were 5 bases for V and 1 base for J; bases not matched to a gene: 3. The CDR3 is 14 amino acids. The germline V gene has CDR1 SGHTA and CDR2 FQGNSA. CDR3 nucleotides: TGTGCCAGCAGCCTTCAGGGGGCGAACACTGAAGCTTTCTTT. This gives the protein CASSLQGANTEAFF.

This clone was seen once. This chain joins TRBV27 and TRBJ2-7; 7 bases are shared with TRBD1. V lost 6 bases to trimming and J lost 6 bases; unmatched junction nucleotides: 5. The germline V gene has CDR1 MNHEY and CDR2 SMNVEV (reference sequence). The CDR3 covers 12 residues. CDR3 in DNA: TGTGCCAGCAGCTCGAACAGGGGCGAGCAGTACTTC. Amino acid sequence: CASSSNRGEQYF.

The chain uses TRBV5-4 and TRBJ2-5, with D perhaps matching TRBD2 (6 bases). The length of the CDR3 is 18 residues. V was trimmed by 4 bases and J by 4 bases, leaving 26 bases between them. Germline V CDR1 and CDR2: SGHNT, YYREEE (reference sequence). CDR3 sequence reads: CASSVLAQGLGFGETQYF. CDR3 coding DNA: TGTGCCAGCAGCGTACTAGCCCAAGGGCTCGGGTTCGGAGAGACCCAGTACTTC.

V and J are TRBV7-2 and TRBJ2-5; perhaps TRBD2 as D (6 bases). The J call is uncertain, as TRBJ2-7 better fits the DNA end. CDR1 is SGHTA and CDR2 is FQGNSA in the germline V gene. The CDR3 loop spans 13 amino acids. CDR3 nucleotides: TGTGCCAGCAGCTCGGGACGGGAGTACGAGCAGTACTTC. As protein: CASSSGREYEQYF.

This clone was found a few times. The rearrangement joins TRBV9 to TRBJ2-1; tentative D call: TRBD1 (5 bases). This CDR3 contains 14 residues. V shed 4 bases and J shed 9 bases, with 17 bases lying between them. Germline assignment: CDR1 SGDLS and CDR2 YYNGEE. The CDR3 here is CASSLRTRPSEQFF. The DNA of the CDR3 is TGTGCCAGCAGCTTACGGACACGACCTAGTGAGCAGTTCTTC. Variable domain in full (rest from reference TRBV9 and TRBJ2-1): DSGVTQTPKHLITATGQRVTLRCSPRSGDLSVYWYQQSLDQGLQFLIQYYNGEERAKGNILERFSAQQFPDLHSELNLSSLELGDSALYFCASSLRTRPSEQFFGPGTRLTVL.